One and the same sample provided the 20 T cell receptor beta chains below, sequenced in a study of ipilimumab plus nivolumab after autologous stem cell transplantation. Clones were sequenced by immunoSEQ multiplex PCR, and TCRdb holds only the in-frame ones, with some missing. Of some 46,000 clones in the sample, approximately 90% were seen once. Source: PBMCs, taken in a trial of ipilimumab plus nivolumab as post-transplant consolidation. The receptor source for this set is a male donor with multiple myeloma.

The chain carries TRBV7-6 and TRBJ1-1; D uncertain. The CDR3 length is 16 residues. The germline V gene encodes CDR1 SGHVS and CDR2 FNYEAQ. Trimming stripped 11 bases from V and 0 bases from J, with 22 bases between. CDR3 loop: CAVRKRREIMNTEAFF. The CDR3, as DNA: TGTGCCGTCAGAAAGAGACGGGAGATTATGAACACTGAAGCTTTCTTT.

The V and J genes are TRBV5-4 and TRBJ1-3; unclear D gene. The CDR3 sequence is 15 residues long. Looked up from germline, CDR1 is SGHNT and CDR2 is YYREEE (reference sequence). Trimming shortened V by 5 bases and J by 0 bases, and 12 bases separated the two germline ends. The DNA of the CDR3 is TGTGCCAGCAGTCGCACGGGAAGCTCTGGAAACACCATATATTTT. Protein product: CASSRTGSSGNTIYF.

This chain links TRBV27 with TRBJ2-1; 7 positions agree with TRBD2. The germline V gene encodes CDR1 MNHEY and CDR2 SMNVEV (reference sequence). With 2 bases clipped from V and 0 bases from J, the junction kept 4 bases outside the gene matches. The CDR3 consists of 16 residues. The CDR3 here is CASSLERGGSYNEQFF. The CDR3 DNA is TGTGCCAGCAGTTTAGAGCGCGGGGGCTCCTACAATGAGCAGTTCTTC.

The genes are TRBV7-9 and TRBJ2-2; D is possibly TRBD1 (6 bases). The ends were cut back, 8 bases at V and 0 bases at J, with 13 bases in the middle. CDR3 length equals 15 residues. Germline V gene lookup returns CDR1 SEHNR and CDR2 FQNEAQ (reference sequence). CDR3 coding DNA: TGTGCCAGCTTACCGGGGACACCGAACACCGGGGAGCTGTTTTTT. It codes for CASLPGTPNTGELFF. Using reference TRBV7-9 and TRBJ2-2 for the parts outside the CDR3, the full variable domain is DTGVSQNPRHKITKRGQNVTFRCDPISEHNRLYWYRQTLGQGPEFLTYFQNEAQLEKSRLLSDRFSAERPKGSFSTLEIQRTEQGDSAMYLCASLPGTPNTGELFFGEGSRLTVL.

The chain has TRBV5-1 and TRBJ2-3; D uncertain. Germline V gives CDR1 SGHRS, CDR2 YFSETQ. The CDR3 contains 14 residues. V was shortened by 0 bases and J by 0 bases, with 5 bases between the two germline ends. The CDR3 spells CASSLESSTDTQYF. The CDR3 bases are TGCGCCAGCAGCTTGGAATCCAGCACAGATACGCAGTATTTT.

The CDR3 sequence is CASSQDGGWRDTQYF. The CDR3 coding sequence is TGTGCCAGCAGCCAAGATGGAGGGTGGAGAGATACGCAGTATTTT. The chain uses TRBV4-2 and TRBJ2-3; D is perhaps TRBD2 (6 bases). V lost 0 bases to trimming and J lost 5 bases, with 12 bases between them. The CDR3 has 15 residues. CDR1 is LGHNA and CDR2 is YNFKEQ in the germline V gene.

The V call is TRBV29-1, the J call TRBJ2-5, with a possible D match to TRBD1 (7 bases). The DNA end favors TRBJ2-7, so the J call may be wrong. The germline gives CDR1 SQVTM, CDR2 ANQGSEA. The CDR3 consists of 14 residues. CDR3 sequence reads: CSVARGDESYEQYF. In nucleotides, the CDR3 is TGCAGCGTCGCCAGGGGGGACGAGTCCTACGAGCAGTACTTC.

J is TRBJ2-7 and V is TRBV2; 10 positions agree with TRBD1. This CDR3 is 14 amino acids long. CDR1 SNHLY and CDR2 FYNNEI come from the germline V gene. The junction had 5 bases not matched to a gene; V was cut back by 6 bases and J by 3 bases. The CDR3: CASSRDRGIYEQYF. CDR3 bases: TGTGCCAGCAGCCGGGACAGGGGTATCTACGAGCAGTACTTC.

The rearrangement joins TRBV4-3 to TRBJ1-2; D may be TRBD1 (6 bases). The CDR3 has 14 residues. In germline, CDR1 is LGHNA, CDR2 YSLEER. The V end lost 4 bases, the J end lost 5 bases, and 14 bases lay between the germline ends. This chain's CDR3 is CASSREGGGYGYTF. CDR3 bases: TGCGCCAGCAGCCGGGAGGGGGGCGGATATGGCTACACCTTC.

The chain uses TRBV2 and TRBJ1-5; 11 nucleotides agree with TRBD1. The CDR3 runs 15 residues. Germline loops: CDR1 SNHLY, CDR2 FYNNEI. V was pared by 5 bases and J by 1 base, with 1 base of the junction left unmatched. The CDR3 DNA is TGTGCCAGCAGTTGGGACAGGGGGAGCAATCAGCCCCAGCATTTT. Amino acid sequence: CASSWDRGSNQPQHF.

The chain combines TRBV28 with TRBJ1-5, with D tentatively TRBD1 (5 bases). Germline V CDR1 and CDR2: MDHEN, SYDVKM. With 4 bases removed from V and 6 bases from J, the gap between germline ends came to 19 bases. This CDR3 spans 16 amino acids. Here the CDR3 reads CASSSLARGLGQPQHF. As DNA, the CDR3 is TGTGCCAGCAGTTCCCTGGCTAGGGGACTCGGTCAGCCCCAGCATTTT.

This chain connects TRBV4-2 to TRBJ2-2, with 10 bases matching TRBD2. CDR3 size: 17 residues. CDR1 is LGHNA and CDR2 is YNFKEQ in the germline V gene. V gave up 4 bases and J gave up 0 bases; unmatched junction bases: 5. The CDR3, as DNA: TGTGCCAGCAGCCGAACTAGCGGGAAATCGAACACCGGGGAGCTGTTTTTT. Its protein product is CASSRTSGKSNTGELFF.

A few counts support this clone. The chain employs TRBV10-1 and TRBJ2-3, with 9 bases lining up with TRBD2. The V segment lost 6 bases and the J segment 3 bases; nucleotides outside the gene matches: 7. CDR1 is WNHNN, CDR2 SYGVQD, per germline (reference sequence). The CDR3 is 15 amino acids. CDR3 DNA sequence: TGCGCCAGCAGCGCAGAACTAGCGGGTACAGATACGCAGTATTTT. Translation: CASSAELAGTDTQYF.

The V and J genes are TRBV28 and TRBJ1-1; TRBD1 aligns across 7 bases. The germline CDR1 and CDR2 sequences are MDHEN and SYDVKM. V shed 4 bases and J 1 base; nucleotides not matched to a gene: 18. The CDR3 has 19 residues. The CDR3 region is CASSSINRGLSEWNTEAFF. DNA of the CDR3: TGTGCCAGCAGTTCAATTAACAGGGGTCTTTCTGAGTGGAACACTGAAGCTTTCTTT.

This CDR3 is CASSAKALQETQYF. The CDR3, as DNA: TGTGCCAGCAGCGCTAAGGCGTTGCAAGAGACCCAGTACTTC. This chain connects TRBV7-9 to TRBJ2-5; no clear D gene. The germline gives CDR1 SEHNR, CDR2 FQNEAQ (reference sequence). The V end lost 5 bases, the J end lost 2 bases, and 12 bases lay between the germline ends. This CDR3 has 14 residues.

This chain connects TRBV5-1 to TRBJ2-7; D remains ambiguous. V was pared by 3 bases and J by 2 bases, with 6 bases between. Germline-derived CDR1 and CDR2 are SGHRS and YFSETQ. The CDR3 has 12 residues. The CDR3 DNA reads TGCGCCAGCAGCTCGGGCCCCTACGAGCAGTACTTC. Protein: CASSSGPYEQYF.

The V call is TRBV6-1, the J call TRBJ1-2, with D possibly being TRBD1 (6 bases). From germline, CDR1 is MNHNS and CDR2 SASEGT. CDR3 length equals 13 residues. V was shortened by 8 bases and J by 4 bases, with 14 bases between the two germline ends. Here the CDR3 DNA reads TGTGCCAGCCTCGACAGGCCTTCCTATGGCTACACCTTC. It encodes CASLDRPSYGYTF.

The chain joins TRBV7-2 to TRBJ2-2; maybe TRBD1 (6 bases). The length of the CDR3 is 16 residues. The germline CDR1 and CDR2 sequences are SGHTA and FQGNSA. With 1 base removed from V and 1 base from J, the gap between germline ends came to 10 bases. The CDR3 DNA sequence: TGTGCCAGCAGCTTAGTACAGGGTGGGAACACCGGGGAGCTGTTTTTT. Its protein product is CASSLVQGGNTGELFF.

The V gene is TRBV27, the J gene TRBJ1-5; 9 bases map to TRBD1. The ends lost 6 bases at V and 2 bases at J; junction bases unmatched: 5. The CDR3 has 15 residues. Germline CDR1 and CDR2: MNHEY and SMNVEV (reference sequence). The CDR3 region has the DNA TGTGCCAGCAGGGGGACAGGGAGAGGCAATCAGCCCCAGCATTTT. It translates to CASRGTGRGNQPQHF.

The table lists this clone with a count of one. The rearrangement joins TRBV7-3 to TRBJ2-2; unclear D gene. In germline, CDR1 is SGHTA, CDR2 FQGTGA. This CDR3 has 14 residues. Trimming removed 5 bases at V and 1 base at J, with 8 bases between. The DNA of the CDR3 is TGTGCCAGCAGCCAAAGAGGGAACACCGGGGAGCTGTTTTTT. It yields the protein CASSQRGNTGELFF. Based on the CDR3 plus reference TRBV7-3 and TRBJ2-2, the full variable domain is GAGVSQTPSNKVTEKGKYVELRCDPISGHTALYWYRQSLGQGPEFLIYFQGTGAADDSGLPNDRFFAVRPEGSVSTLKIQRTERGDSAVYLCASSQRGNTGELFFGEGSRLTVL.